Listed below are T cell receptor beta chains from one sample, sequenced in a study of read filtering for tumor transcriptome and immune sequencing. TCRdb re-called the reads through MiXCR, storing one row per CDR3 protein. The table includes 100,000 to 150,000 distinct CDR3 sequences, roughly 13% detected once. What was sequenced was a population of CD138-negative cells sorted from bone marrow. These receptors all come from a donor aged 40 or over with multiple myeloma. CDR3s include the opening cysteine and the closing phenylalanine or tryptophan. The D gene is left open where the match is weak. Rows give clone size only sometimes, using once, few, many, or a class for an expanded clone.

clone_size	d_call	v_call	j_call	cdr3_nt	cdr3_aa
.	.	TRBV5-1	TRBJ2-4	TGCGCCAGCAGCTTGGTTGGGGGCGATCGAGCGGACATTCAGTACTTC	CASSLVGGDRADIQYF
many	TRBD2	TRBV20-1	TRBJ2-1	TGCAGTGCGCACCCGAGGGTAGCGGGAGTCAATGAGCAGTTCTTC	CSAHPRVAGVNEQFF
few	TRBD1	TRBV7-2	TRBJ2-2	TGTGCCAGCAGCCTTAGCGGTCCGGACAGGGCTAGGGAGCTGCTTTTT	CASSLSGPDRARELLF
many	.	TRBV19	TRBJ2-3	TGTGCCAGTAAAGGACAGCTCCCCACAGATACGCAGTATTTT	CASKGQLPTDTQYF
many	.	TRBV15	TRBJ2-7	TGTGCCACCAGCAGAGACCTGGACCTCTACGAGCAGTACTTC	CATSRDLDLYEQYF
many	TRBD1	TRBV24-1	TRBJ2-1	TGTGCCACCAGTGACACCCATGACAGGGGCAATGAGCAGTTCTTC	CATSDTHDRGNEQFF
many	.	TRBV6-5	TRBJ2-5	TGTGCCAGCAGCCCCGGACAAGACCCGACCCAGTACTTC	CASSPGQDPTQYF
many	.	TRBV11-3	TRBJ2-1	TGTGCCAGCAGCTTACCGGGGAGGCACGGCAATGAGCAGTTCTTC	CASSLPGRHGNEQFF
many	.	TRBV4-3	TRBJ1-4	TGCGCCAGCAGCCAGGGAGGTTTTGAGAATGAAAAACTGTTTTTT	CASSQGGFENEKLFF
many	.	TRBV11-2	TRBJ2-3	TGTGCCAGCAGCCCCACACAGCTCACGGATACGCAGTATTTT	CASSPTQLTDTQYF
many	.	TRBV7-2	TRBJ2-3	TGTGCCAGCAGCTTATTGGTTAGCACAGATACGCAGTATTTT	CASSLLVSTDTQYF
many	TRBD2	TRBV25-1	TRBJ2-1	TGTGCCAGCAGTGAGAAGGCTAGCGGTACGTACAATGAGCAGTTCTTC	CASSEKASGTYNEQFF
few	.	TRBV29-1	TRBJ1-2	TGCAGCGTTGCCCATCCTGTTCCGTATGGCTACACCTTC	CSVAHPVPYGYTF